This T cell receptor beta chain was captured by sequencing in a study of somatic mutations in cytotoxic T cells in rheumatoid arthritis. CD4+ and CD8+ cells were isolated by positive magnetic bead selection, with purity checked by flow cytometry. Assay: immunoSEQ multiplex PCR; the TCRdb copy retains only in-frame clones and omits some. The table records approximately 18,000 clones, 74% of them present only once. This clone came up once. J lost 5 bases, V lost 0 bases, and 7 bases had no gene match. This CDR3 has 17 amino acids. Germline values: CDR1 KGHSH, CDR2 LQKENI. The chain has TRBV18 and TRBJ1-2; 12 positions agree with TRBD1. This sequence was found in a man in his fifties or sixties in good health. The sequenced material came from CD8+ T cells sorted from blood. CDR3 nucleotide sequence: TGTGCCAGCTCACCACCCGGGACAGGGGGCTTTGTATATGGCTACACCTTC. This sequence encodes CASSPPGTGGFVYGYTF.